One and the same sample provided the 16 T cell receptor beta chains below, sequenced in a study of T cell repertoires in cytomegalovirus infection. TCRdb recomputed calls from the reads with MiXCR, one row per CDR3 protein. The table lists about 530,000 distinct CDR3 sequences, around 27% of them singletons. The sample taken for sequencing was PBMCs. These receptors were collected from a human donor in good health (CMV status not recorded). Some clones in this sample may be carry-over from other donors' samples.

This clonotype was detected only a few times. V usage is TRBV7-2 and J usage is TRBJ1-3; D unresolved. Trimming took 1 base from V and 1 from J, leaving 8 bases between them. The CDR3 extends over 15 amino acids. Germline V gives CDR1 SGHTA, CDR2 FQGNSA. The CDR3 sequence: CASSLGRTSGNTIYF. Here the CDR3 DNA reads TGTGCCAGCAGCTTAGGTCGGACTTCTGGAAACACCATATATTTT.

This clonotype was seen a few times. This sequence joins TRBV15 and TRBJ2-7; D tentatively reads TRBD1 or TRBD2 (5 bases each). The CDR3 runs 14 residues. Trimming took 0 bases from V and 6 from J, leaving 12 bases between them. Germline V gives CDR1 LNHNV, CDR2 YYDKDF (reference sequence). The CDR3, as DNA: TGTGCCACCAGCAGAGATCTCGGGGACCGCGAGCAGTACTTC. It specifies CATSRDLGDREQYF.

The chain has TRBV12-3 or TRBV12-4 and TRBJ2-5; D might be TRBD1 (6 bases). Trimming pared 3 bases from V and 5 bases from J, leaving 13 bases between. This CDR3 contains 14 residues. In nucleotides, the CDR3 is TGTGCCAGCAGTTTGGGGGCCGGGATGGAGACCCAGTACTTC. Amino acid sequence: CASSLGAGMETQYF.

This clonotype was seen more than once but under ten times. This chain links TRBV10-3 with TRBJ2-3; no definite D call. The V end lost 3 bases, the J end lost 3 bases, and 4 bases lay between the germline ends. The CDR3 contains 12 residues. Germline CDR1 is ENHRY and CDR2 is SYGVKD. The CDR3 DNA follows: TGTGCCATCAGTGATATAACAGATACGCAGTATTTT. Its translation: CAISDITDTQYF.

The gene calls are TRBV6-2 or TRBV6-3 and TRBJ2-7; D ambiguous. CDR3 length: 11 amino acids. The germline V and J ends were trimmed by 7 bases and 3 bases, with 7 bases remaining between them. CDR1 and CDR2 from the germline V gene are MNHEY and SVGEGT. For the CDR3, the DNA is TGTGCCAGCACCGATGGCTACGAGCAGTACTTC. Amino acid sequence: CASTDGYEQYF.

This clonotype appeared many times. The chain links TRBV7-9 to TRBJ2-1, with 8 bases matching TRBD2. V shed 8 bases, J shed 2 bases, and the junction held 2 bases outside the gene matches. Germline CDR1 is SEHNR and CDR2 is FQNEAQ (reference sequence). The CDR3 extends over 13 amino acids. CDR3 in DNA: TGTGCCAGCCGGGGGGGCCCCTACAATGAGCAGTTCTTC. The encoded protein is CASRGGPYNEQFF.

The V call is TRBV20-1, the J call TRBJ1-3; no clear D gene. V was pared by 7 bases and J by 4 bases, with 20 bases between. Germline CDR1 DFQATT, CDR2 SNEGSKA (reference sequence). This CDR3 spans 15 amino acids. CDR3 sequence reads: CSGPYWGAGGNTIYF. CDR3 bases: TGCAGTGGGCCGTATTGGGGAGCCGGGGGAAACACCATATATTTT.

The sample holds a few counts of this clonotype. CDR3 in amino acids: CSGATLAGGPQSRSSEQFF. The CDR3 nucleotides are TGCAGTGGAGCGACACTAGCGGGAGGGCCACAATCCCGCTCGAGTGAGCAGTTCTTC. This chain uses TRBV20-1 with TRBJ2-1; TRBD2 aligns across 13 bases. Germline V CDR1 and CDR2: DFQATT, SNEGSKA (reference sequence). The CDR3 totals 19 residues. J lost 9 bases, V lost 7 bases, and 24 bases had no gene match.

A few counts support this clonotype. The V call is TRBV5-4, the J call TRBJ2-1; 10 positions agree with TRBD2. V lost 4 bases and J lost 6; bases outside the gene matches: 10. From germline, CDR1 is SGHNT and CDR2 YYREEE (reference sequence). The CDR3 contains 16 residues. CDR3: CASSPREAGGPNEQFF. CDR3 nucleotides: TGTGCCAGCAGCCCCCGGGAAGCGGGAGGGCCCAATGAGCAGTTCTTC.

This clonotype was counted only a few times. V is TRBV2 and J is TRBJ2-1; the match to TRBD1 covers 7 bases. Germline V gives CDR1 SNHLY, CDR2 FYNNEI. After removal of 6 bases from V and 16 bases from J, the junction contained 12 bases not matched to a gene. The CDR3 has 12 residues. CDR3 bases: TGTGCCAGCAGGACCCATGACAGGGTACACTTCTTC. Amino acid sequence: CASRTHDRVHFF.

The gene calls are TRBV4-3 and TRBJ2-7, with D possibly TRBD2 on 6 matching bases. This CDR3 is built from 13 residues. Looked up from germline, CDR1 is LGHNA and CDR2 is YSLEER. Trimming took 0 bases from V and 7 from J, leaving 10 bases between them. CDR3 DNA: TGCGCCAGCAGCCAAGATAGGGCGGGGGAGCAGTACTTC. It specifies CASSQDRAGEQYF.

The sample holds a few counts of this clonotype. CDR3 loop: CASTRGGDQPQHF. CDR3 DNA: TGTGCCAGCACCCGCGGGGGGGATCAGCCCCAGCATTTT. This chain links TRBV12-3 or TRBV12-4 with TRBJ1-5, with a tentative D call TRBD1 (5 bases). The V end was cut by 7 bases, the J end by 5 bases, with 12 bases between. The CDR3 is 13 amino acids.

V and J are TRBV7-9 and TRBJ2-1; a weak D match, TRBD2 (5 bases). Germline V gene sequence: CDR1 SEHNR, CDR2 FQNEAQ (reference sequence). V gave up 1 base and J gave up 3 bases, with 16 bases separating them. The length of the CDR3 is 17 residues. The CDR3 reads CASSLEVARARYNEQFF. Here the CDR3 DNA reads TGTGCCAGCAGCTTAGAGGTAGCGAGAGCTCGCTACAATGAGCAGTTCTTC. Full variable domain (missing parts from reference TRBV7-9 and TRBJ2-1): DTGVSQNPRHKITKRGQNVTFRCDPISEHNRLYWYRQTLGQGPEFLTYFQNEAQLEKSRLLSDRFSAERPKGSFSTLEIQRTEQGDSAMYLCASSLEVARARYNEQFFGPGTRLTVL.

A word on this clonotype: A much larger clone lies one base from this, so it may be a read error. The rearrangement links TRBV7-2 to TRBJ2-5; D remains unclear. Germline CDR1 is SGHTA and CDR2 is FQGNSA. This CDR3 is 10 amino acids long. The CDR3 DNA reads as TGTACCAGCAGCTTCTGGCCATCGAACTTC. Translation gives CTSSFWPSNF.

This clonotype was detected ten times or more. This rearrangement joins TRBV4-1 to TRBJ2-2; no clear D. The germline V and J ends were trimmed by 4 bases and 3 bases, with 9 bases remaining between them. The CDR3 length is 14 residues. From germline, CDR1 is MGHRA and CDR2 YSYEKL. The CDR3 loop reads CASSPGRYTGELFF. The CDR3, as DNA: TGCGCCAGCAGCCCTGGCCGATACACCGGGGAGCTGTTTTTT.

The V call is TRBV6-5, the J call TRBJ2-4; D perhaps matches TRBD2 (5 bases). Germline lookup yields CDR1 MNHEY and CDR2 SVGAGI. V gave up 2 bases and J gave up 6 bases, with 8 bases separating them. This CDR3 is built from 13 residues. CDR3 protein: CASSYKRRNIQYF. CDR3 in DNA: TGTGCCAGCAGTTACAAGCGGAGAAACATTCAGTACTTC.